The sequence of this T cell receptor beta chain was determined in a study of T cell changes during pregnancy in multiple sclerosis. The table came from immunoSEQ multiplex PCR; TCRdb's copy has only in-frame clones and leaves some out. This sample has 75,000 to 95,000 clones; roughly 90% occur once, and the top ten carry around 0.93%. Germline values: CDR1 SGHVT, CDR2 SQSDAQ. The CDR3 is 14 amino acids. With 6 bases clipped from V and 0 bases from J, the junction kept 5 bases outside the gene matches. The starting material was peripheral blood, obtained before pregnancy. The receptor was isolated from a female donor with multiple sclerosis, enrolled in a pregnancy study. The rearrangement uses TRBV7-4 and TRBJ2-7; 7 bases match TRBD1. CDR3 coding DNA: TGTGCCAGCAGTTATAGGGACAGCTCCTACGAGCAGTACTTC. Translating gives CASSYRDSSYEQYF.